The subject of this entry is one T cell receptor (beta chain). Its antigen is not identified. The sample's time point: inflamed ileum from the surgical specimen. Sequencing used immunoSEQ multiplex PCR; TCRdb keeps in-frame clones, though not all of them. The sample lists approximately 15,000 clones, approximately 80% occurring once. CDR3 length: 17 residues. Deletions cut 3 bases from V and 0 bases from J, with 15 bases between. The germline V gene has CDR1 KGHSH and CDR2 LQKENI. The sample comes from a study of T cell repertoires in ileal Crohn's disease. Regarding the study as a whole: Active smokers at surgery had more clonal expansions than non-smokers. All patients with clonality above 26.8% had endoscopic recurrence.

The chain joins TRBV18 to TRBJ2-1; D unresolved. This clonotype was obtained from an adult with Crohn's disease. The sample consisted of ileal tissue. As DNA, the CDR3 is TGTGCCAGCTCACCTGCCCCGGGCGCTAGCTCCTACAATGAGCAGTTCTTC. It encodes CASSPAPGASSYNEQFF.